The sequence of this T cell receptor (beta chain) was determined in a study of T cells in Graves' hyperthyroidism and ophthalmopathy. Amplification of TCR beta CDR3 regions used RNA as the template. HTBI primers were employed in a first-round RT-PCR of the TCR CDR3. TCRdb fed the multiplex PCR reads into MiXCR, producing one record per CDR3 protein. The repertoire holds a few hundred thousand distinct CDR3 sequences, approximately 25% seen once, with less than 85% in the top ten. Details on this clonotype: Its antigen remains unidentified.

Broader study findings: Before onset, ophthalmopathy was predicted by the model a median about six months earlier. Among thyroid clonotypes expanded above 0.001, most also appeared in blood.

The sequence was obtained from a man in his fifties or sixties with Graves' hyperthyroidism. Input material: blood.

The CDR3 here is CASSEARSEKLFF. CDR3 in DNA: TGTGCCAGCAGTGAGGCCAGGAGTGAAAAACTGTTTTTT. The chain couples TRBV2 to TRBJ1-4; no definite D call. Germline assignment: CDR1 SNHLY and CDR2 FYNNEI. This CDR3 contains 13 residues. Trimming left V 3 bases short and J 7 bases short, with 9 bases between. The entire variable domain, with the rest obtained from reference TRBV2 and TRBJ1-4, is as follows: EPEVTQTPSHQVTQMGQEVILRCVPISNHLYFYWYRQILGQKVEFLVSFYNNEISEKSEIFDDQFSVERPDGSNFTLKIRSTKLEDSAMYFCASSEARSEKLFFGSGTQLSVL.